The present T cell receptor beta chain was sequenced within a study of T-cell reconstitution after alpha-beta-depleted transplantation in children. Construction of the TCRbeta library involved unique molecular identifiers. Each CDR3 protein is one row after TCRdb ran MiXCR on the PCR reads. Altogether roughly 400,000 distinct CDR3 sequences are present, about a fifth being singletons, with the ten largest covering 3.5% to 4%. The germline V gene has CDR1 MDHEN and CDR2 SYDVKM. The CDR3 has 17 residues. V trimming: 5 bases; J trimming: 3 bases; junction bases outside the gene matches: 8. Sequencing was performed on PBMCs from the stem cell graft donor, taken from the stem cell graft. The chain joins TRBV28 to TRBJ2-5, with TRBD2 matching 14 bases. The TCR originated in a human donor who donated a stem cell graft to a child with acute myeloid leukemia. CDR3 region: CASSPLGLAGVEETQYF. The DNA for the CDR3 is TGTGCCAGCAGTCCCCTGGGACTAGCGGGAGTCGAAGAGACCCAGTACTTC.